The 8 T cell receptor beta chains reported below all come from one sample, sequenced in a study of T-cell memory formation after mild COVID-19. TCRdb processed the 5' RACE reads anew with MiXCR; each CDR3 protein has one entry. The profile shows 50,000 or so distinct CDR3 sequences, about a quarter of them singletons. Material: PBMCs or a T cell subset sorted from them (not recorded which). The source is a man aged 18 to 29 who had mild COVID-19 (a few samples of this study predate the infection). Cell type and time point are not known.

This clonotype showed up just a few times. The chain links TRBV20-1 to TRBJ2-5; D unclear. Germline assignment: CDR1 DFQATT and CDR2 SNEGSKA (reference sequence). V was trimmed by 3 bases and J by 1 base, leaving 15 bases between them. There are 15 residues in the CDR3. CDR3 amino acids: CSASSARKLQETQYF. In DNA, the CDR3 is TGCAGTGCTAGCAGTGCGAGGAAACTCCAAGAGACCCAGTACTTC.

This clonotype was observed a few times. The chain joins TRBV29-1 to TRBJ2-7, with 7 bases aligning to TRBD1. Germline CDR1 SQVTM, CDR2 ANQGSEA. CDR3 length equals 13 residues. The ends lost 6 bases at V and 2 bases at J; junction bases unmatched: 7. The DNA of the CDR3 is TGCAGCGTGGAAAAACAGGGGACCTACGAGCAGTACTTC. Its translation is CSVEKQGTYEQYF.

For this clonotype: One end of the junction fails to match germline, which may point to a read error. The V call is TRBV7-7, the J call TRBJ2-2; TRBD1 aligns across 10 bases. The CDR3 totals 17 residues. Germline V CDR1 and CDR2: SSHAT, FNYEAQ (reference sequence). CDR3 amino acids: CASSPRPGTGVTGELFF. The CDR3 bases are TGTGCTAGCAGCCCGAGGCCCGGGACAGGGGTGACCGGGGAGCTGTTTTTT. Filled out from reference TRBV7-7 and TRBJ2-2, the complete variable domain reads GAGVSQSPRYKVTKRGQDVTLRCDPISSHATLYWYQQALGQGPEFLTYFNYEAQPDKSGLPSDRFSAERPEGSISTLTIQRTEQRDSAMYRCASSPRPGTGVTGELFFGEGSRLTVL.

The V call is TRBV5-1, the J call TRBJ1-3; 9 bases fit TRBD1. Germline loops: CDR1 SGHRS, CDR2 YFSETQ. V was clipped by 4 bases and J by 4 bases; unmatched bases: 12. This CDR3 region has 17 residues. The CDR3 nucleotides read TGCGCCAGCAGCCAGGGACAGGGCTTCTTTGGGGGAAACACCATATATTTT. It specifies CASSQGQGFFGGNTIYF. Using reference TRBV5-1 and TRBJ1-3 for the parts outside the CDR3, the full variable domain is KAGVTQTPRYLIKTRGQQVTLSCSPISGHRSVSWYQQTPGQGLQFLFEYFSETQRNKGNFPGRFSGRQFSNSRSEMNVSTLELGDSALYLCASSQGQGFFGGNTIYFGEGSWLTVV.

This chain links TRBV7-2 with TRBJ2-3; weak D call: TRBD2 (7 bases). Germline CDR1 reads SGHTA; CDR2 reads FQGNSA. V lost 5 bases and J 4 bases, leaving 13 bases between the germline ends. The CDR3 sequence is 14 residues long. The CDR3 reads CASSTGGPPDTQYF. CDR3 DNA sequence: TGTGCCAGCAGCACCGGGGGGCCCCCAGATACGCAGTATTTT.

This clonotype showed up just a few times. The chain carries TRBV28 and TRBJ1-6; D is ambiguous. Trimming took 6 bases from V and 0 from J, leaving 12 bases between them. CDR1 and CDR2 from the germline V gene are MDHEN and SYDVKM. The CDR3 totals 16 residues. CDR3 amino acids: CASSPYPLSYNSPLHF. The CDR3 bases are TGTGCCAGCAGCCCGTACCCGCTCTCCTATAATTCACCCCTCCACTTT.

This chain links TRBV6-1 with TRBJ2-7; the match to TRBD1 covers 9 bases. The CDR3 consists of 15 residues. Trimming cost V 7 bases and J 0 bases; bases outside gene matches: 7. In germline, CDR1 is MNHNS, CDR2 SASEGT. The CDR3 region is CASKFETGGSYEQYV. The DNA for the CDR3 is TGTGCCAGCAAATTCGAGACAGGGGGCTCCTACGAGCAGTACGTC.

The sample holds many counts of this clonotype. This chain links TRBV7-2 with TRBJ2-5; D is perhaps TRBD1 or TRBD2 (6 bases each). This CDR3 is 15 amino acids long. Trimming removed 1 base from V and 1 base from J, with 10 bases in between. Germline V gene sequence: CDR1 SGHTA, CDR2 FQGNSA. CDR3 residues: CASSLGGGPQETQYF. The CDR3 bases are TGTGCCAGCAGCTTAGGTGGGGGGCCCCAAGAGACCCAGTACTTC.